The entry below describes one T cell receptor (beta chain). The data stem from a study of shared clonotypes between healthy human individuals. For sorted subsets, 150 to 200 ng DNA per replicate equaled about 30,000 T cell genomes. Method: immunoSEQ multiplex PCR; TCRdb's copy keeps in-frame clones and lacks some. The sample holds about 2.4 million clones, 80% to 95% seen once. Germline V gives CDR1 SEHNR, CDR2 FQNEAQ (reference sequence). The CDR3 runs 14 residues. This clonotype was sampled from a man aged 18 to 29 in good health. Some clones in this sample may be carry-over from other donors' samples. This chain links TRBV7-9 with TRBJ2-1, with D perhaps assigned TRBD1 or TRBD2 (6 bases each). The sequencing input was naive CD4+ T cells from PBMCs. Described subset: CD45RA+ positively selected. Written as DNA, the CDR3 is TGTGCTGTGGGGGCGGGGCCATCCTACAATGAGCAGTTCTTC. It specifies CAVGAGPSYNEQFF.